Described below is a single T cell receptor beta chain sequence and its context. The data are from a study of cytomegalovirus exposure and HLA in healthy donors. 60 Vbeta and 13 Jbeta primers were used in PCR. This table comes from immunoSEQ multiplex PCR, and its TCRdb copy is limited to in-frame clones, with some not included. This sample has under 300,000 clones; around 81% occur once, and the top ten carry about 7.5%. Germline CDR1 reads ENHRY; CDR2 reads SYGVKD. The CDR3 totals 12 residues. V lost 10 bases and J lost 13; bases outside the gene matches: 11. The sequenced sample was PBMCs. J is TRBJ2-5 and V is TRBV10-3; 11 positions match TRBD1. This sequence was found in a woman aged 55-70 years in good health and CMV-seropositive. CDR3 sequence: CATEDRGRARYF. As DNA, the CDR3 is TGTGCCACGGAGGACAGGGGGCGGGCGCGGTACTTC.